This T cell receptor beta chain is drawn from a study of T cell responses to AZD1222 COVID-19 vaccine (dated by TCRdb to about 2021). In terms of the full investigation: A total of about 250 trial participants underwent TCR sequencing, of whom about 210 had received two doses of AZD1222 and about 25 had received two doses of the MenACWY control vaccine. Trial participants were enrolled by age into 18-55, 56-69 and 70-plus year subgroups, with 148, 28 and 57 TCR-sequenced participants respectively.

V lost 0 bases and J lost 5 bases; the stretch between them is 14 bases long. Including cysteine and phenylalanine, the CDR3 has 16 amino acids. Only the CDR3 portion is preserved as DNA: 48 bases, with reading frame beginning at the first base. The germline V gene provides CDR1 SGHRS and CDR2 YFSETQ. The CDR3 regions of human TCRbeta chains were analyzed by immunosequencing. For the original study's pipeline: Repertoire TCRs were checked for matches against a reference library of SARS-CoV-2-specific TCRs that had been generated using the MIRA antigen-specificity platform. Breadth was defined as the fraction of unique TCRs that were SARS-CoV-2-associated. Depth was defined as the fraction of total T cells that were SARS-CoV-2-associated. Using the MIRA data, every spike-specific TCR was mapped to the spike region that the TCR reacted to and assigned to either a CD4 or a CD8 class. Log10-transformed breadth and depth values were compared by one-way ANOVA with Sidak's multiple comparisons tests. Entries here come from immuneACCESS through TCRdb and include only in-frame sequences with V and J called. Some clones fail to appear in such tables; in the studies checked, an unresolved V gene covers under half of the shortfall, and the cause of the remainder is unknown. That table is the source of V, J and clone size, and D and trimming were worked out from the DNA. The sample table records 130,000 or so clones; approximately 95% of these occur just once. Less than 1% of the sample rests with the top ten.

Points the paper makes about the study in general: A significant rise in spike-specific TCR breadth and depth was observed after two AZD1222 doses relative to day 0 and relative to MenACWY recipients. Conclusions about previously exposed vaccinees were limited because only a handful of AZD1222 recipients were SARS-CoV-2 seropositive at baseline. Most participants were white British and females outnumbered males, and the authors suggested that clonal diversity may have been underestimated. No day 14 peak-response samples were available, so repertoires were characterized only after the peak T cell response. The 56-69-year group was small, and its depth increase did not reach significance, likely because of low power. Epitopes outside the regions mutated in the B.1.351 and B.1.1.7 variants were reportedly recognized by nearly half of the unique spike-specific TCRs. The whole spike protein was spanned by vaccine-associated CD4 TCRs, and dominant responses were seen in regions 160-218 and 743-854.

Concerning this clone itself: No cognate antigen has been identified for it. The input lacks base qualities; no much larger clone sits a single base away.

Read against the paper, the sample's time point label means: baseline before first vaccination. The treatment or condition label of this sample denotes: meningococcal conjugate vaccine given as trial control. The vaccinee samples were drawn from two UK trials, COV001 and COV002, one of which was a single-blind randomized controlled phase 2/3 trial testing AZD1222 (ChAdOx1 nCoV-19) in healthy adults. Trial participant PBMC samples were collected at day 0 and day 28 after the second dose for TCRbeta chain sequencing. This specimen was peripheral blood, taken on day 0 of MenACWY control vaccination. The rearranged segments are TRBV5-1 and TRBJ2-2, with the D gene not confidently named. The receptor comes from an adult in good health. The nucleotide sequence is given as TGCGCCAGCAGCTTGGACGGAAACCGAGTTACCGGGGAGCTGTTTTTT. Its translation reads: CASSLDGNRVTGELFF.